This T cell receptor (beta chain) was sequenced for a study of T-cell reconstitution after alpha-beta-depleted transplantation in children (dated by TCRdb to the mid-2010s). Regarding the complete study: T-cell immune reconstitution after TCRalphabeta/CD19-depleted allogeneic hematopoietic cell transplantation in children was quantitatively tracked in the study by means of TCR repertoire profiling.

This clonotype was counted ten times or more. The antigen it binds to is not known. Qualities for individual bases were not recorded, and no much larger clone is one base off. Libraries were built with PCR. The sample was run on an Illumina HiSeq 2500. TCR library preparation used molecular barcoding, with unique molecular identifiers applied to normalize quantification of the TCRbeta repertoire. TCRdb's own reprocessing of the public reads used fastp at Q25 and MiXCR and kept productive beta chains. Duplicate CDR3 protein sequences are folded into a single record with the most common DNA and genes. The sample table shows more than 200,000 distinct CDR3 sequences, and roughly a tenth are seen once. The ten top clones hold about 4.8% of the sample. The germline V gene gives CDR1 as KGHDR and CDR2 as SFDVKD. The CDR3, from cysteine to phenylalanine, totals 13 residues. Solely the CDR3 DNA is kept, with 39 bases framed from the first base. The junction shows trimming of 5 bases on V and 12 bases on J, and the gene matches do not reach 2 bases of it.

This specimen was PBMCs from the stem cell graft donor, taken from the stem cell graft. The sequence was collected from a human donor who donated a stem cell graft to a child with SCID. This chain joins TRBV24-1 to TRBJ2-1; the junction holds 14 bases that match TRBD2. CDR3 reads: CATSGLAGGRQFF. The DNA sequence is given as TGTGCCACCAGTGGACTAGCGGGGGGGCGGCAGTTCTTC.